These 22 T cell receptor beta chains were all obtained from the same sample, sequenced in a study of OX40 agonist ivuxolimab in advanced cancers. Repertoires were generated with immunoSEQ multiplex PCR, while TCRdb's copy carries only in-frame clones and drops some. This table holds 98,000 or so clones, 70% to 90% found once. Source: CD4+ or CD8+ T cells sorted from blood, taken in a trial of the OX40 agonist ivuxolimab. The source is an adult with an advanced solid tumor such as melanoma, head and neck, liver or kidney cancer.

The genes are TRBV18 and TRBJ2-6; D uncertain. The CDR3 has 16 amino acids. V was clipped by 3 bases and J by 0 bases, with 9 bases between them. Germline-derived CDR1 and CDR2 are KGHSH and LQKENI. The CDR3 region is CASSPDRDSGANVLTF. CDR3 sequence (DNA): TGTGCCAGCTCACCGGACCGAGACTCTGGGGCCAACGTCCTGACTTTC.

This clone was seen a handful of times. The gene calls are TRBV30 and TRBJ1-3; no definite D call. V lost 3 bases, J lost 1 base, and 10 bases lay in between. The CDR3 totals 14 residues. CDR1 is GTSNPN, CDR2 SVGIG, per germline (reference sequence). The CDR3 sequence: CAWRSPGSGNTIYF. The CDR3, as DNA: TGTGCCTGGAGATCCCCTGGGTCTGGAAACACCATATATTTT.

This clone appeared a few times. The V and J genes are TRBV10-3 and TRBJ1-2; the D gene is possibly TRBD1 (5 bases). The CDR3 length is 14 residues. CDR1 and CDR2 (germline): ENHRY, SYGVKD. V lost 7 bases to trimming and J lost 8 bases, with 20 bases between them. The DNA for the CDR3 is TGTGCCATCACCGATAGAGGGGAGTACTCGGGCTACACCTTC. Translated, it gives CAITDRGEYSGYTF.

The genes are TRBV25-1 and TRBJ1-4; no reliable D call. The CDR3 sequence is 16 residues long. CDR1 MGHDK and CDR2 SYGVNS come from the germline V gene. The V and J ends lost 0 bases and 0 bases respectively, with 8 bases between them. CDR3: CASSEYLGATNEKLFF. The CDR3 DNA is TGTGCCAGCAGTGAATACCTCGGCGCAACTAATGAAAAACTGTTTTTT.

V usage is TRBV18 and J usage is TRBJ2-5; TRBD2 might be the D (6 bases). Looked up from germline, CDR1 is KGHSH and CDR2 is LQKENI. V was pared by 4 bases and J by 2 bases, with 14 bases between. The CDR3 length is 15 residues. The CDR3 region is CASSRLWGVQETQYF. Written as DNA, the CDR3 is TGTGCCAGCTCACGTCTGTGGGGGGTTCAAGAGACCCAGTACTTC.

This clone was seen just once. V and J are TRBV7-2 and TRBJ1-6, with D uncertain. V lost 2 bases and J lost 1, with 6 bases in between. The CDR3 has 15 amino acids. Looked up from germline, CDR1 is SGHTA and CDR2 is FQGNSA. The CDR3 DNA sequence: TGTGCCAGCAGCTTACGTCTTTCCTATAATTCACCCCTCCACTTT. It translates to CASSLRLSYNSPLHF.

V gene TRBV6-5 combines with J gene TRBJ1-2; unclear D gene. This CDR3 is built from 16 residues. Per the germline V gene, CDR1 is MNHEY and CDR2 is SVGAGI. Trimming removed 0 bases from V and 2 bases from J, with 13 bases in between. As DNA, the CDR3 is TGTGCCAGCAGTTACTCGAGCGGAAGTAACAACTATGGCTACACCTTC. This sequence encodes CASSYSSGSNNYGYTF.

This chain uses TRBV19 with TRBJ1-5; D possibly corresponds to TRBD1 (6 bases). V was cut by 3 bases and J by 4 bases, with 10 bases left in between. The V gene's germline CDR1 is LNHDA and CDR2 SQIVND (reference sequence). This CDR3 is 14 amino acids long. This CDR3 reads CASSITGINQPQHF. CDR3 sequence (DNA): TGTGCCAGTAGTATCACAGGGATTAATCAGCCCCAGCATTTT.

This clone came up a few times. The gene calls are TRBV10-3 and TRBJ2-3; TRBD1 agrees at 10 bases. The CDR3 has 15 amino acids. V was clipped by 3 bases and J by 6 bases; unmatched bases: 6. Germline CDR1 ENHRY, CDR2 SYGVKD. The CDR3 DNA is TGTGCCATCAGTGACGGGACAGGGGAGGGGGATACGCAGTATTTT. This gives the protein CAISDGTGEGDTQYF.

CDR3 coding DNA: TGTGCCAGCAGCAAGGGACAGGGAGTTTACGAGCAGTACTTC. It yields the protein CASSKGQGVYEQYF. The rearrangement uses TRBV5-4 and TRBJ2-7, with 9 bases aligning to TRBD1. V gave up 4 bases and J gave up 4 bases; unmatched junction bases: 6. CDR1 SGHNT and CDR2 YYREEE come from the germline V gene (reference sequence). The CDR3 covers 14 residues.

The chain is built from TRBV6-5 and TRBJ1-1; 10 positions match TRBD1. Germline values: CDR1 MNHEY, CDR2 SVGAGI. CDR3 length: 15 amino acids. V lost 5 bases to trimming and J lost 1 base; unmatched junction nucleotides: 4. The CDR3 coding sequence is TGTGCCAGCAGTCAACGGACAGGGGGGAACACTGAAGCTTTCTTT. Translating gives CASSQRTGGNTEAFF.

This rearrangement joins TRBV14 to TRBJ2-1, with 8 bases fitting TRBD2. Germline V gene sequence: CDR1 SGHDN, CDR2 FVKESK. Trimming removed 4 bases from V and 3 bases from J; junction bases left unmatched: 5. The CDR3 spans 15 residues. CDR3 amino acids: CASSRRTSGYNEQFF. As DNA, the CDR3 is TGTGCCAGCAGCCGACGTACTAGCGGCTACAATGAGCAGTTCTTC.

This chain joins TRBV6-8 and TRBJ1-4; D may be TRBD1 (5 bases). Looked up from germline, CDR1 is MNHGY and CDR2 is SAAAGT. With 0 bases removed from V and 14 bases from J, the gap between germline ends came to 19 bases. This CDR3 has 15 amino acids. The CDR3 protein is CASSYSMSESRGLFF. The CDR3 DNA follows: TGTGCCAGCAGTTACTCGATGTCAGAGAGCCGGGGGCTGTTTTTT.

J is TRBJ1-2 and V is TRBV19; 7 nucleotides align to TRBD1. Looked up from germline, CDR1 is LNHDA and CDR2 is SQIVND (reference sequence). The CDR3 runs to 16 residues. Losses at the gene ends were 5 bases for V and 7 bases for J; bases not matched to a gene: 16. The CDR3 region has the DNA TGTGCCAGTAGTCGACAGGGAGGAATGGATCTGGGTGGCTACACCTTC. Translated, it gives CASSRQGGMDLGGYTF.

The chain is built from TRBV4-3 and TRBJ1-5, with D hard to call. CDR1 is LGHNA and CDR2 is YSLEER in the germline V gene. CDR3 length: 17 residues. V gave up 1 base and J gave up 5 bases, with 18 bases separating them. The CDR3 is CASSQGVSNQFDQPQHF. DNA of the CDR3: TGCGCCAGCAGCCAAGGGGTGTCGAACCAATTCGATCAGCCCCAGCATTTT.

The chain combines TRBV11-2 with TRBJ1-4; D gene unclear. There are 13 residues in the CDR3. Germline lookup yields CDR1 SGHAT and CDR2 FQNNGV. V was trimmed by 5 bases and J by 6 bases, leaving 10 bases between them. Written as DNA, the CDR3 is TGTGCCAGCAGCCCAGAACGGGATGAAAAACTGTTTTTT. Its translation: CASSPERDEKLFF.

CDR3 loop: CASSAGRTSGRQLRGHEQYF. CDR3 DNA: TGCGCCAGCAGCGCCGGCCGGACTAGCGGGAGACAACTTAGGGGACACGAGCAGTACTTC. This chain connects TRBV5-1 to TRBJ2-7; TRBD2 matches at 13 bases. The germline V gene has CDR1 SGHRS and CDR2 YFSETQ. V lost 4 bases to trimming and J lost 5 bases; unmatched junction nucleotides: 21. The CDR3 runs 20 residues.

This clone has a single count. The chain uses TRBV6-6 and TRBJ1-1; maybe TRBD1 (5 bases). Between the trimmed V and J ends, which lost 6 bases and 1 base, there was a span of 18 bases. CDR1 is MNHNY and CDR2 is SVGAGI in the germline V gene (reference sequence). The CDR3 spans 16 residues. CDR3 sequence reads: CASSPRAGASNTEAFF. CDR3 nucleotides: TGTGCCAGCAGCCCACGAGCCGGGGCTTCGAACACTGAAGCTTTCTTT.

The chain couples TRBV21-1 to TRBJ1-2. TRBV21-1 is a pseudogene segment. The CDR3 has 17 amino acids. The CDR3 reads CASSPRETELFNYGYTF. DNA of the CDR3: TGTGCCAGCAGCCCCAGGGAGACAGAGCTATTTAACTATGGCTACACCTTC.

The chain couples TRBV2 to TRBJ2-5, with TRBD2 matching 15 bases. Germline CDR1 is SNHLY and CDR2 is FYNNEI. This CDR3 has 15 amino acids. Trimming at V came to 7 bases and at J to 2 bases, leaving 2 bases not matched to a gene. The CDR3 here is CASTGTSGRQETQYF. CDR3 nucleotides: TGTGCCAGCACGGGGACTAGCGGGAGGCAAGAGACCCAGTACTTC.

This clone was counted a few times. The gene calls are TRBV4-1 and TRBJ1-2, with D tentatively TRBD1 (5 bases). Germline V CDR1 and CDR2: MGHRA, YSYEKL. Trimming left V 6 bases short and J 8 bases short, with 16 bases between. The CDR3 is made up of 13 amino acids. In DNA form, the CDR3 reads TGCGCCAGCAGTCAATGGGGGTCGGAAGGCTACACCTTC. Amino acid sequence: CASSQWGSEGYTF.

The chain uses TRBV2 and TRBJ2-7, with D perhaps TRBD1 or TRBD2 (7 bases each). CDR1 is SNHLY and CDR2 is FYNNEI in the germline V gene. The CDR3 is made up of 15 amino acids. V shed 3 bases and J shed 1 base, with 13 bases lying between them. CDR3 in amino acids: CASSEGGTASYEQYF. CDR3 sequence (DNA): TGTGCCAGCAGTGAGGGAGGGACAGCATCCTACGAGCAGTACTTC.